At least ten counts were recorded for the clone carrying this T cell receptor (beta chain). What it binds is unknown. Template-switching 5'RACE yielded the TCR cDNA; a universal primer site and UMIs were added in the process. TCRdb processed the 5' RACE reads anew with MiXCR; each CDR3 protein has one entry. The sample carries fewer than 450,000 distinct CDR3 sequences, approximately 10% recorded once. This entry belongs to a study of T cells after yellow fever vaccination. Findings and caveats of the study: After the booster, around 95% of CD4 and 75% to 90% of CD8 primary-response clones were re-detected. Abundant clonotypes from the bulk population could contaminate FACS-sorted repertoires. A weaker but faster secondary response was observed, peaking on day 5 versus 15.

Per the germline V gene, CDR1 is SEHNR and CDR2 is FQNEAQ (reference sequence). The CDR3 runs 16 residues. Unmatched junction bases numbered 11, after V lost 3 bases and J lost 6 bases. The receptor's source is a man aged 18 to 35 who received the YFV17D yellow fever vaccine. The sample here was PBMCs, taken on the day of the first yellow fever vaccination. V gene TRBV7-9 combines with J gene TRBJ2-7; TRBD1 matches 10 bases. CDR3 loop: CASSFDSGQGTVEQYF. CDR3 sequence (DNA): TGTGCCAGCAGCTTCGATTCGGGACAGGGGACTGTCGAGCAGTACTTC.